Sequencing of this T cell receptor beta chain was carried out in a study of blood T cell repertoires in COVID-19 (dated by TCRdb to about 2020). Regarding the study in general: Samples from collaborators originated in the United States, Italy and Spain and spanned both the acute and convalescent phases of COVID-19. The prospective study material was composed of cDNA or gDNA derived from T cells, B-cell-depleted T cells, or PBMCs. The dataset comprised deeply sampled blood TCRbeta repertoires from subjects exposed to, actively infected with, or recovered from COVID-19. The repertoires were released in a freely available public database intended as a resource for research on the immune response to SARS-CoV-2. The samples were drawn from two sources: the first 160 participants of the ongoing ImmuneRACE study, and about 1,300 subjects contributed by 6 global collaborators. Sample metadata almost always included a de-identified subject ID, COVID-19 status, age in years and sex. Where HLA class I and class II types were available, the types were taken from metadata supplied by the sample provider, not from assay-based typing. The research as a whole found: The amount of clinical and demographic metadata varied by source and participant and was provided uncurated.

Comment on this clone: Its antigen remains unidentified. The record has no base qualities; no much larger clone is one base away.

The collaborating institutions used their own protocols to collect whole blood in K2EDTA tubes. For TCRbeta analysis, collaborators shipped samples in one of three forms: frozen whole blood, isolated PBMCs, or DNA extracted from either of those sample types. TCRbeta CDR3 regions were amplified from genomic DNA using the immunoSEQ Assay, a bias-controlled multiplex PCR. In the original analysis: The number of nucleated cells in each sample was estimated from the amplification of reference gene primers within the assay. Sequence reads were collapsed and filtered to measure the absolute abundance of every unique TCRbeta CDR3 rearrangement. For each sample, productive Simpson clonality was calculated by taking the square root of Simpson's diversity index across productive rearrangements. This immuneACCESS table, as held by TCRdb, lists in-frame sequences with V and J called but not all clones. Of the missing ones, under half trace to an unresolved V gene in checked studies; the others have no known cause. V and J calls and clone size are those listed in that table; D and trimming were worked out from the DNA. This sample lists 140,000 to 150,000 clones; over 65% were detected once. 4.5% to 5.5% of the sample is held by the ten biggest clonotypes.

Germline trimming: 5 bases from V, 10 bases from J; junction bases outside gene matches: 6. Looking up the germline V gene (reference sequence) yields CDR1 MNHEY and CDR2 SMNVEV. The CDR3 sequence holds 12 residues, the cysteine and phenylalanine included. Kept here is only the CDR3 DNA, which spans 36 bases and is read in frame from base 1. The origin of this receptor is a human donor in a cohort sampled during active COVID-19. Sequencing used peripheral blood. Here the chain combines TRBV27 and TRBJ1-2; 8 bases in the junction line up with TRBD1. The CDR3 region has the sequence CASSDRGSDYTF. The DNA reads TGTGCCAGCAGTGACAGGGGCTCAGACTACACCTTC.